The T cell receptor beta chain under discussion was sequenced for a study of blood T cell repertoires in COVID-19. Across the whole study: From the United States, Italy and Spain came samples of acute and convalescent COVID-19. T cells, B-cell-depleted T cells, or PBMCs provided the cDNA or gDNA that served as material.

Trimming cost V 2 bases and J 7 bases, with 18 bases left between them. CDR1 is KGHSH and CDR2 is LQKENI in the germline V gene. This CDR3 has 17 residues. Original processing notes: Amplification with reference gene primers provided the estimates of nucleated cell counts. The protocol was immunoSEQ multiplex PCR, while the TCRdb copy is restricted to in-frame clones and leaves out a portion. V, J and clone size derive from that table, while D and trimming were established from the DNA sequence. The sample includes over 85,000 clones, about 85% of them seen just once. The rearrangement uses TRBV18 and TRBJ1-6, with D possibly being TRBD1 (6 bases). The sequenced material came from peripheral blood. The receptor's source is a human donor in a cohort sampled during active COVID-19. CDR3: CASSPSLERGTNSPLHF. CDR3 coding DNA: TGTGCCAGCTCACCATCCCTCGAGAGGGGGACAAATTCACCCCTCCACTTT.